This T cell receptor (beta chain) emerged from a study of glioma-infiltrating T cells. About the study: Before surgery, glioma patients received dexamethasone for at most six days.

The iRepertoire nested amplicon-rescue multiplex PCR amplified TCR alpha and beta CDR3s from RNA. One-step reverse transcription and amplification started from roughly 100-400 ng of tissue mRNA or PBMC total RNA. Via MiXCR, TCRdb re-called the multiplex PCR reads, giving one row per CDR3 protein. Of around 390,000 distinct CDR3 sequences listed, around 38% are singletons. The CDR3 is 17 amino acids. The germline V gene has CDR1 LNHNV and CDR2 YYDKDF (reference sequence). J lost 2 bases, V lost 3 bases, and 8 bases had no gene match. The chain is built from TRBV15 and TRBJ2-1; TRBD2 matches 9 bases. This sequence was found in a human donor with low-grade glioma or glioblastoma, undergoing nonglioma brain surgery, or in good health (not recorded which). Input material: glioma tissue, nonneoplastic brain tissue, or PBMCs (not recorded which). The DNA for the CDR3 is TGTGCCACCAGCAGTGGGCTAGCGGGACTTACCTACAATGAGCAGTTCTTC. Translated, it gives CATSSGLAGLTYNEQFF.